This is a list of T cell receptor beta chains from one sample in a study of human thymus T cells. Clones were sequenced by immunoSEQ multiplex PCR, and TCRdb holds only the in-frame ones, with some missing. The sample includes approximately 70,000 clones, 90% to 95% seen only once; the top ten take 0.03% to 0.035%. The sequencing sample was made of thymus tissue. The receptors stem from a girl in the first two years of life with a congenital heart defect but otherwise immunologically healthy. Both conserved end residues are part of each CDR3. Each record gives: CDR3 protein, CDR3 DNA, V gene, D gene, clone size, J gene. A D gene is named only where the DNA matches it firmly. Size is stated for part of the rows, as once, few or many counts, or as a class when the clone is expanded.

cdr3_aa: CASSQDPRLAGGAEQFF; cdr3_nt: TGCGCCAGCAGCCAAGATCCCAGACTAGCGGGAGGGGCCGAGCAGTTCTTC; v_call: TRBV4-3; d_call: TRBD2; clone_size: few; j_call: TRBJ2-1
cdr3_aa: CASSLVDRGTGELFF; cdr3_nt: TGCGCCAGCAGCTTGGTAGACAGGGGGACCGGGGAGCTGTTTTTT; v_call: TRBV5-1; d_call: TRBD1; clone_size: -; j_call: TRBJ2-2
cdr3_aa: CASSPYPPSGRRPYEQYF; cdr3_nt: TGTGCCAGCAGCCCATATCCCCCCTCCGGGAGGAGGCCTTACGAGCAGTACTTC; v_call: TRBV28; d_call: TRBD2; clone_size: -; j_call: TRBJ2-7
cdr3_aa: CASSQDPKRETQYF; cdr3_nt: TGTGCCAGCAGCCAAGATCCCAAAAGAGAGACCCAGTACTTC; v_call: TRBV14; d_call: -; clone_size: -; j_call: TRBJ2-5
cdr3_aa: CASSFFTGISGANVLTF; cdr3_nt: TGTGCCAGCAGCTTCTTTACCGGTATCTCTGGGGCCAACGTCCTGACTTTC; v_call: TRBV7-6; d_call: -; clone_size: -; j_call: TRBJ2-6
cdr3_aa: CASSEVSINF; cdr3_nt: TGTGCCAGCAGTGAAGTGAGCATCAACTTC; v_call: TRBV6-5; d_call: -; clone_size: -; j_call: TRBJ2-7
cdr3_aa: CASSLARVGVAKNIQYF; cdr3_nt: TGTGCCAGCAGCTTAGCTCGTGTAGGGGTAGCCAAAAACATTCAGTACTTC; v_call: TRBV7-9; d_call: -; clone_size: -; j_call: TRBJ2-4
cdr3_aa: CASRASPPNYGYTF; cdr3_nt: TGTGCCAGCAGAGCAAGTCCCCCTAACTATGGCTACACCTTC; v_call: TRBV14; d_call: -; clone_size: once; j_call: TRBJ1-2
cdr3_aa: CASQGAGGGETQYF; cdr3_nt: TGTGCCAGCCAGGGAGCGGGAGGAGGAGAGACCCAGTACTTC; v_call: TRBV27; d_call: TRBD2; clone_size: once; j_call: TRBJ2-5
cdr3_aa: CASIHPQRLKTGALANYGYTF; cdr3_nt: TGTGCCAGCATTCACCCCCAGCGGCTCAAGACAGGGGCTCTAGCTAACTATGGCTACACCTTC; v_call: TRBV28; d_call: TRBD1; clone_size: -; j_call: TRBJ1-2
cdr3_aa: CASRSWLTYGNEKLFF; cdr3_nt: TGTGCCAGCAGATCTTGGTTGACTTACGGTAATGAAAAACTGTTTTTT; v_call: TRBV2; d_call: -; clone_size: -; j_call: TRBJ1-4